This note documents a single TCR beta chain sequence. These data are taken from a study of T cell changes during pregnancy in multiple sclerosis. Assay: immunoSEQ multiplex PCR; the TCRdb copy retains only in-frame clones and omits some. The data contain more than 15,000 clones, more than 70% of them singletons. This CDR3 comprises 15 residues. J gave up 3 bases and V 1 base, and 4 bases lay outside the gene matches. The germline gives CDR1 SEHNR, CDR2 FQNEAQ (reference sequence). The chain recombines TRBV7-9 with TRBJ2-7, with 9 bases that match TRBD1. This clonotype was obtained from a female donor in good health, enrolled as a control in a pregnancy study. Material: CD8+ T cells from peripheral blood mononuclear cells, obtained in the third trimester of pregnancy. This chain's CDR3 is CASSLVTGGNYEQYF. In nucleotides, the CDR3 is TGTGCCAGCAGCTTAGTCACAGGGGGCAACTACGAGCAGTACTTC.